Below, one T cell receptor (beta chain) is given with its context. Its antigen is unidentified. The data belong to a study of CD8 T cells in ankylosing spondylitis. General observations from the study: It was reported that disease-linked clones were significantly enriched in matched ankylosing spondylitis synovial fluid.

One entry per CDR3 protein results from TCRdb running MiXCR on the 5' RACE reads. The table lists 310,000 or so distinct CDR3 sequences, 15% to 25% of them singletons. The CDR3 is 15 residues long. With 0 bases removed from V and 4 bases from J, the gap between germline ends came to 11 bases. Germline lookup yields CDR1 KGHDR and CDR2 SFDVKD. This chain connects TRBV24-1 to TRBJ2-5; D gene unclear. The TCR sequence derives from a male donor with ankylosing spondylitis or in good health (not recorded which). The sequencing input was blood, either unsorted or a sorted T cell fraction (not recorded which). The CDR3 DNA follows: TGTGCCACCAGTGATTTGCGCCAGTACCCAGAGACCCAGTACTTC. Translation gives CATSDLRQYPETQYF.